The entry that follows covers one T cell receptor beta chain sequence. One end of the junction fails to match germline, which may point to a read error. Researchers ran the PCR with 60 Vbeta and 13 Jbeta primers. Sequencing was performed with immunoSEQ multiplex PCR; in TCRdb, only in-frame clones are kept and a portion is missing. The listing records 65,000 to 95,000 clones. These data come from a study of cytomegalovirus exposure and HLA in healthy donors. The CDR3 extends over 15 amino acids. Germline values: CDR1 MDHEN, CDR2 SYDVKM. The chain recombines TRBV28 with TRBJ1-2; TRBD1 matches 8 bases. This TCR was sampled from a woman in her fifties or sixties in good health and CMV-seronegative. The specimen was PBMCs. This CDR3 is CASIRLTGTGYGHTF. The CDR3 DNA reads TGTGCCAGCATTCGACTGACGGGGACAGGCTATGGCCACACCTTC.